This TCR beta chain was identified during a study of human T cells and chemical hapten exposure. Background on the study: For sensitization, 2% DPC was applied to a roughly 2 cm by roughly 2 cm patch of upper inner arm skin. Regarding the study as a whole: Among expanded TCRs, significantly more large CDR3 similarity clusters formed than among controls.

As for time point: pre-sensitization, week 0. Treatment indicated: therapeutic diphenylcyclopropenone sensitization with weekly scalp DPC. TCRdb analysed the RACE reads with MiXCR anew, one entry per CDR3 protein. The sample holds about 80,000 distinct CDR3 sequences; 14% are singletons and the top ten take 4.6%. This clonotype has only a few counts. Its antigen is undetermined. Germline V CDR1 and CDR2: MNHEY, SVGAGI. This CDR3 spans 15 amino acids. V was pared by 5 bases and J by 6 bases, with 6 bases of the junction left unmatched. This clonotype originated in a woman between 45 and 65 years old with alopecia areata. Some clones in this sample may be carry-over from other donors' samples. The sequencing here drew on whole blood, taken in connection with sensitization to the hapten diphenylcyclopropenone (DPC). The chain carries TRBV6-5 and TRBJ2-1; TRBD2 aligns across 11 bases. The CDR3 coding sequence is TGTGCCAGCAGTCAATTAGCGGGAGGGGCCAATGAGCAGTTCTTC. Translation gives CASSQLAGGANEQFF.